A single sample gave rise to the 25 T cell receptor beta chains below, sequenced in a study of cytomegalovirus exposure and HLA in healthy donors. PCR employed 60 Vbeta and 13 Jbeta primers. The assay was immunoSEQ multiplex PCR, and TCRdb's table has in-frame clones only and misses some. Among some 110,000 clones listed, around 75% were seen once. Material for sequencing was PBMCs. The receptors were gathered from a young woman in good health and CMV-seronegative.

This sequence joins TRBV9 and TRBJ1-5; 8 bases are shared with TRBD1. CDR3 length equals 14 residues. From germline, CDR1 is SGDLS and CDR2 YYNGEE. V was clipped by 4 bases and J by 7 bases; unmatched bases: 7. The DNA for the CDR3 is TGTGCCAGCAGCCCCGGACAGGGCGGACAGCCCCAGCATTTT. Protein sequence: CASSPGQGGQPQHF.

V usage is TRBV5-6 and J usage is TRBJ2-7; 9 nucleotides match TRBD1. Germline assignment: CDR1 SGHDT and CDR2 YYEEEE. The junction had 6 bases not matched to a gene; V was cut back by 2 bases and J by 6 bases. The CDR3 is 14 residues long. In DNA, the CDR3 is TGTGCCAGCAGCTTCCCCGGGACAGGGAGCGAGCAGTACTTC. Its protein product is CASSFPGTGSEQYF.

The gene calls are TRBV10-3 and TRBJ1-6, with D tentatively TRBD1 (5 bases). Between the trimmed V and J ends, which lost 0 bases and 12 bases, there was a span of 18 bases. The CDR3 sequence is 16 residues long. Germline V CDR1 and CDR2: ENHRY, SYGVKD. The CDR3 reads CAISESSRQGIRPLHF. The CDR3 DNA is TGTGCCATCAGTGAGTCGTCGAGGCAGGGCATTCGACCCCTCCACTTT.

This chain joins TRBV28 and TRBJ1-5; D unresolved. The CDR3 has 17 residues. CDR1 and CDR2 from the germline V gene are MDHEN and SYDVKM. The V gene lost 6 bases and the J gene lost 3 bases, with 21 bases spanning the gap. The CDR3 sequence: CASRPGMRVWTNQPQHF. The CDR3 region has the DNA TGTGCCAGCAGACCCGGGATGAGGGTGTGGACCAATCAGCCCCAGCATTTT. The full variable domain, in which reference TRBV28 and TRBJ1-5 provide the parts outside the CDR3, is DVKVTQSSRYLVKRTGEKVFLECVQDMDHENMFWYRQDPGLGLRLIYFSYDVKMKEKGDIPEGYSVSREKKERFSLILESASTNQTSMYLCASRPGMRVWTNQPQHFGDGTRLSIL.

V usage is TRBV5-4 and J usage is TRBJ2-2; tentative D call: TRBD2 (7 bases). CDR1 is SGHNT, CDR2 YYREEE, per germline (reference sequence). Trimming pared 2 bases from V and 2 bases from J, leaving 16 bases between. The CDR3 loop spans 17 amino acids. The CDR3 bases are TGTGCCAGCAGCTTTGGTGGCGGGGGCCTTAACACCGGGGAGCTGTTTTTT. Protein product: CASSFGGGGLNTGELFF.

This clone appeared once. The V gene is TRBV28, the J gene TRBJ1-4, with a possible D match to TRBD1 (6 bases). CDR3 length: 14 residues. Per the germline V gene, CDR1 is MDHEN and CDR2 is SYDVKM. Deletions cut 3 bases from V and 6 bases from J, with 11 bases between. Here the CDR3 DNA reads TGTGCCAGCAGTTTGAGGACAGTGCATGAAAAACTGTTTTTT. Its protein product is CASSLRTVHEKLFF.

The rearrangement uses TRBV5-1 and TRBJ2-3, with 9 bases aligning to TRBD1. Germline V gene lookup returns CDR1 SGHRS and CDR2 YFSETQ. Losses at the gene ends were 3 bases for V and 3 bases for J; bases not matched to a gene: 5. The CDR3 contains 15 residues. The CDR3 sequence: CASSSGTGFTDTQYF. For the CDR3, the DNA is TGCGCCAGCAGCTCCGGGACAGGGTTTACAGATACGCAGTATTTT.

The chain employs TRBV2 and TRBJ2-7; D perhaps matches TRBD1 (6 bases). CDR3 length: 11 amino acids. V shed 6 bases and J shed 6 bases, with 9 bases lying between them. Per germline, CDR1 SNHLY and CDR2 FYNNEI. The CDR3 bases are TGTGCCAGCAGGGGGGCGAGCGAGCAGTACTTC. Encoded protein: CASRGASEQYF. Looking up the rest from reference TRBV2 and TRBJ2-7 gives the full variable domain: EPEVTQTPSHQVTQMGQEVILRCVPISNHLYFYWYRQILGQKVEFLVSFYNNEISEKSEIFDDQFSVERPDGSNFTLKIRSTKLEDSAMYFCASRGASEQYFGPGTRLTVT.

The rearrangement uses TRBV29-1 and TRBJ2-7; a weak D match, TRBD1 (6 bases). Trimming removed 4 bases from V and 2 bases from J, with 18 bases in between. CDR3 length equals 15 residues. Germline CDR1 SQVTM, CDR2 ANQGSEA. The CDR3, as DNA: TGCAGCGTTGGGAAGTCGGCAGGGGCCACCTACGAGCAGTACTTC. The encoded protein is CSVGKSAGATYEQYF.

The chain carries TRBV19 and TRBJ1-1; 7 bases line up with TRBD1. Germline-derived CDR1 and CDR2 are LNHDA and SQIVND (reference sequence). The ends lost 0 bases at V and 1 base at J; junction bases unmatched: 2. The CDR3 length is 15 residues. The CDR3 sequence: CASSIDRDRNTEAFF. The CDR3 nucleotides are TGTGCCAGTAGTATAGATCGGGACAGGAACACTGAAGCTTTCTTT.

The J gene is TRBJ2-3, the V gene TRBV6-5; D perhaps matches TRBD2 (7 bases). CDR1 and CDR2 from the germline V gene are MNHEY and SVGAGI. Trimming removed 2 bases at V and 0 bases at J, with 12 bases between. The CDR3 is 16 residues long. The CDR3 region has the DNA TGTGCCAGCAGTTACGTCGGGGGGCTAAGCACAGATACGCAGTATTTT. It translates to CASSYVGGLSTDTQYF.

The chain has TRBV7-2 and TRBJ1-1, with 7 bases lining up with TRBD1. V dropped 1 base and J dropped 12; count of bases not matched to a gene: 5. CDR1 and CDR2 from the germline V gene are SGHTA and FQGNSA. This CDR3 contains 12 residues. CDR3 in DNA: TGTGCCAGCAGCTTAGGCGACAGGGTTCCTTTCTTT. As protein: CASSLGDRVPFF.

The V gene is TRBV5-1, the J gene TRBJ2-3; 7 positions agree with TRBD1. J lost 1 base, V lost 1 base, and 6 bases had no gene match. The CDR3 runs 16 residues. The germline CDR1 and CDR2 sequences are SGHRS and YFSETQ. CDR3 sequence reads: CASSLSSGQGTDTQYF. In DNA form, the CDR3 reads TGCGCCAGCAGCTTGTCATCCGGACAGGGCACAGATACGCAGTATTTT.

This chain links TRBV19 with TRBJ1-5; 8 bases align to TRBD1. Germline lookup yields CDR1 LNHDA and CDR2 SQIVND (reference sequence). The J segment lost 1 base and the V segment lost 7 bases, leaving 6 bases of the junction unmatched. The CDR3 has 15 residues. Written as DNA, the CDR3 is TGTGCCAGTACCCGACAGGGGACAAGCAATCAGCCCCAGCATTTT. It encodes CASTRQGTSNQPQHF.

The chain carries TRBV6-1 and TRBJ1-5; TRBD1 agrees at 8 bases. There are 14 residues in the CDR3. The V segment lost 11 bases and the J segment 3 bases; nucleotides outside the gene matches: 9. From germline, CDR1 is MNHNS and CDR2 SASEGT. CDR3 amino acids: CASSRTGNNQPQHF. The CDR3 DNA follows: TGTGCCTCGTCTAGGACAGGGAACAATCAGCCCCAGCATTTT.

This clone appeared a few times. The genes are TRBV5-6 and TRBJ1-2; D not resolved. V gave up 1 base and J gave up 7 bases, with 8 bases separating them. The CDR3 runs to 12 residues. Germline V gene sequence: CDR1 SGHDT, CDR2 YYEEEE. CDR3 DNA: TGTGCCAGCAGCTTGCAGGTCTCTGGCTACACCTTC. The encoded protein is CASSLQVSGYTF.

This clone was picked up one time. CDR3 sequence (DNA): TGCGCCAGCAGCCAGGTTGGAAGACGGTCGGGGGGAAATCAGCCCCAGCATTTT. Protein product: CASSQVGRRSGGNQPQHF. The V call is TRBV4-1, the J call TRBJ1-5; a possible D gene is TRBD1 (5 bases). The CDR3 has 18 residues. Trimming took off 3 bases at V and 4 bases at J, with 22 bases between the two ends. Germline V lookup: CDR1 MGHRA, CDR2 YSYEKL.

V gene TRBV29-1 combines with J gene TRBJ2-3; 7 bases match TRBD1. CDR3 length: 13 residues. Trimming at V came to 7 bases and at J to 6 bases, leaving 10 bases not matched to a gene. Germline CDR1 and CDR2: SQVTM and ANQGSEA. The CDR3 coding sequence is TGCAGCGCCTACAGGGGTCTTAGGGATACGCAGTATTTT. Amino acids: CSAYRGLRDTQYF.

V usage is TRBV2 and J usage is TRBJ2-3; the match to TRBD2 covers 12 bases. CDR3 length: 16 amino acids. Germline V gives CDR1 SNHLY, CDR2 FYNNEI. V gave up 6 bases and J gave up 5 bases; unmatched junction bases: 9. The CDR3, as DNA: TGTGCCAGCAGGAGACTAGCGGGGGCCACCGGAGATACGCAGTATTTT. It is translated as CASRRLAGATGDTQYF.

This chain joins TRBV28 and TRBJ2-5; weak D call: TRBD1 (5 bases). The CDR3 loop spans 14 amino acids. Trimming removed 6 bases at V and 4 bases at J, with 15 bases between. The germline CDR1 and CDR2 sequences are MDHEN and SYDVKM. The CDR3 DNA reads as TGTGCCAGCAGACCGGGTGGGGCAACAGAGACCCAGTACTTC. Protein product: CASRPGGATETQYF.

V gene TRBV7-9 combines with J gene TRBJ1-2; TRBD1 is a possible D gene (5 bases). The CDR3 consists of 13 residues. Trimming left V 0 bases short and J 8 bases short, with 10 bases between. CDR1 and CDR2 from the germline V gene are SEHNR and FQNEAQ (reference sequence). CDR3 region: CASSLAGAQGYTF. DNA of the CDR3: TGTGCCAGCAGCTTAGCAGGGGCCCAGGGCTACACCTTC.

The chain carries TRBV4-2 and TRBJ1-1, with a possible D match to TRBD1 (5 bases). The CDR3 contains 14 residues. CDR1 is LGHNA, CDR2 YNFKEQ, per germline. V dropped 1 base and J dropped 3 bases, with 9 bases sitting between them. The CDR3 DNA follows: TGTGCCAGCAGCCAAGGGGGGGATTACACTGAAGCTTTCTTT. This gives the protein CASSQGGDYTEAFF.

In its sample, this clone was seen a few times. V is TRBV6-1 and J is TRBJ1-1, with 9 nucleotides matching TRBD1. CDR3 length equals 15 residues. The J segment lost 7 bases and the V segment lost 4 bases, leaving 10 bases of the junction unmatched. The germline gives CDR1 MNHNS, CDR2 SASEGT. CDR3 region: CASSGPDRGVVEAFF. The CDR3 DNA is TGTGCCAGCAGTGGGCCGGACAGGGGAGTGGTTGAAGCTTTCTTT.

This sequence joins TRBV27 and TRBJ1-5; D is unresolved. This CDR3 is built from 15 residues. Trimming shortened V by 0 bases and J by 3 bases, and 9 bases separated the two germline ends. Germline V lookup: CDR1 MNHEY, CDR2 SMNVEV (reference sequence). CDR3 nucleotides: TGTGCCAGCAGTTTATCTTCGGTTTCCAATCAGCCCCAGCATTTT. Protein: CASSLSSVSNQPQHF.

This rearrangement joins TRBV5-1 to TRBJ2-5; TRBD1 matches 8 bases. Per the germline V gene, CDR1 is SGHRS and CDR2 is YFSETQ. Trimming at V came to 4 bases and at J to 3 bases, leaving 11 bases not matched to a gene. The CDR3 runs to 16 residues. In DNA form, the CDR3 reads TGCGCCAGCAGCCTAGGACAGGGAGTTACGAAAGAGACCCAGTACTTC. This encodes CASSLGQGVTKETQYF.